The sample holds a few counts of the clone carrying this T cell receptor beta chain. What it binds is not known. CDR1 and CDR2 from the germline V gene are DFQATT and SNEGSKA (reference sequence). This CDR3 is built from 13 residues. V was cut by 4 bases and J by 4 bases, with 11 bases left in between. This record belongs to a study of CD8 T cells in ankylosing spondylitis. Study-wide findings and caveats: Made up of 7 to 9 highly homologous variants, a TCR beta motif appeared characteristic of ankylosing spondylitis blood. Previous work reported some of these motif variants in the synovial fluid and blood of reactive arthritis. Reportedly, disease-linked clones are significantly enriched in ankylosing spondylitis patients' matched synovial fluid.

Quantitative 5'-RACE with molecular barcodes generated TCR beta libraries. TCRdb used MiXCR to reprocess the 5' RACE reads, holding one entry per CDR3 protein. Of 250,000 to 300,000 distinct CDR3 sequences listed, around 20% are singletons. The sample comprised blood, either unsorted or a sorted T cell fraction (not recorded which). This chain links TRBV20-1 with TRBJ2-1, with no clear D. This receptor was obtained from a male donor with ankylosing spondylitis or in good health (not recorded which). The CDR3 nucleotides read TGCAGTGCTATGGACCACCTATACAATGAGCAGTTCTTC. Its protein is CSAMDHLYNEQFF.